A single sample is the source of the 12 T cell receptor beta chains below, sequenced in a study of OX40 agonist ivuxolimab in advanced cancers. Generated by immunoSEQ multiplex PCR, the TCRdb table keeps only in-frame clones and is missing some. The table has about 48,000 clones, 60% to 85% seen once. The sample was CD4+ or CD8+ T cells sorted from blood, taken in a trial of the OX40 agonist ivuxolimab. The receptors shown here come from an adult with an advanced solid tumor such as melanoma, head and neck, liver or kidney cancer.

The rearrangement uses TRBV7-2 and TRBJ1-6; a possible D gene is TRBD1 (5 bases). Trimming pared 5 bases from V and 10 bases from J, leaving 18 bases between. The CDR3 runs 15 residues. CDR1 and CDR2 from the germline V gene are SGHTA and FQGNSA. The CDR3 DNA follows: TGTGCCAGCAGCCCCCGAGTTGGGGCGAGATCACCCCTCCACTTT. Translated: CASSPRVGARSPLHF.

This sequence joins TRBV6-4 and TRBJ2-5; TRBD2 is a possible D gene (5 bases). This CDR3 has 15 residues. Trimming cost V 4 bases and J 5 bases, with 17 bases left between them. Germline V lookup: CDR1 MRHNA, CDR2 SNTAGT. CDR3 DNA sequence: TGTGCCAGCAGTGTGGAAGGGAACCGAGGGGAGACCCAGTACTTC. This encodes CASSVEGNRGETQYF.

The chain couples TRBV7-9 to TRBJ2-7, with TRBD1 identical over 8 bases. From germline, CDR1 is SEHNR and CDR2 FQNEAQ (reference sequence). With 6 bases clipped from V and 2 bases from J, the junction kept 3 bases outside the gene matches. The CDR3 spans 13 residues. The chain's CDR3 is CASSPRGPYEQYF. Written as DNA, the CDR3 is TGTGCCAGCAGTCCCAGGGGGCCCTACGAGCAGTACTTC.

Points on this clone: The same CDR3 also results from other DNA sequences found in this sample. The rearrangement links TRBV7-9 to TRBJ2-1; the D gene is possibly TRBD2 (6 bases). CDR1 and CDR2 from the germline V gene are SEHNR and FQNEAQ (reference sequence). The CDR3 contains 14 residues. The V and J ends lost 1 base and 4 bases respectively, with 8 bases between them. This CDR3 reads CASSLGSGYNEQFF. For the CDR3, the DNA is TGTGCCAGCAGCTTAGGGAGCGGGTACAATGAGCAGTTCTTC.

V and J are TRBV5-1 and TRBJ1-1; a possible D gene is TRBD1 (6 bases). V was trimmed by 4 bases and J by 6 bases, leaving 13 bases between them. Germline CDR1 SGHRS, CDR2 YFSETQ. CDR3 length: 13 amino acids. The CDR3 region has the DNA TGCGCCAGCAGCCCGGGGGCGATAGCTGAAGCTTTCTTT. Residues: CASSPGAIAEAFF.

J is TRBJ2-3 and V is TRBV9, with 9 positions matching TRBD2. Germline CDR1 is SGDLS and CDR2 is YYNGEE. The V and J ends lost 3 bases and 2 bases, in that order; junction bases with no gene match: 4. This CDR3 is 15 amino acids long. CDR3: CASSGASGVTDTQYF. CDR3 nucleotide sequence: TGTGCCAGCAGCGGGGCTAGCGGGGTCACAGATACGCAGTATTTT. The full variable domain, completed using reference TRBV9 and TRBJ2-3, is DSGVTQTPKHLITATGQRVTLRCSPRSGDLSVYWYQQSLDQGLQFLIQYYNGEERAKGNILERFSAQQFPDLHSELNLSSLELGDSALYFCASSGASGVTDTQYFGPGTRLTVL.

This rearrangement joins TRBV5-5 to TRBJ1-5; the D gene is possibly TRBD1 (6 bases). Germline V gene sequence: CDR1 SGHKS, CDR2 YYEKEE (reference sequence). V lost 5 bases to trimming and J lost 2 bases, with 11 bases between them. The CDR3 has 14 amino acids. CDR3: CASRTGNGNQPQHF. Here the CDR3 DNA reads TGTGCCAGCAGAACAGGGAACGGCAATCAGCCCCAGCATTTT.

This clone occurred once. The chain couples TRBV6-5 to TRBJ1-3; D possibly corresponds to TRBD1 (6 bases). Trimming left V 4 bases short and J 4 bases short, with 14 bases between. Germline CDR1 MNHEY, CDR2 SVGAGI. The CDR3 contains 15 residues. In nucleotides, the CDR3 is TGTGCCAGCAGTTTTGGGACAACTACCGGAAACACCATATATTTT. This encodes CASSFGTTTGNTIYF.

This clone was detected only once. This chain joins TRBV11-1 and TRBJ1-1; 7 bases match TRBD1. The length of the CDR3 is 13 residues. The V and J ends lost 5 bases and 2 bases, in that order; junction bases with no gene match: 2. Germline V gene lookup returns CDR1 SGHAT and CDR2 FQDESV (reference sequence). The CDR3 spells CASSQGVNTEAFF. In DNA, the CDR3 is TGTGCCAGCAGCCAGGGGGTTAACACTGAAGCTTTCTTT.

The genes are TRBV9 and TRBJ2-3, with D hard to call. The CDR3 totals 14 residues. Trimming removed 2 bases from V and 1 base from J, with 8 bases in between. The germline V gene has CDR1 SGDLS and CDR2 YYNGEE. CDR3 protein: CASSVGYGTDTQYF. The CDR3 region has the DNA TGTGCCAGCAGCGTGGGCTACGGCACAGATACGCAGTATTTT.

The chain links TRBV11-2 to TRBJ2-7; weak D call: TRBD2 (6 bases). Deletions cut 0 bases from V and 1 base from J, with 10 bases between. Germline values: CDR1 SGHAT, CDR2 FQNNGV. This CDR3 is 15 amino acids long. Here the CDR3 reads CASSLDGGGSYEQYF. In DNA, the CDR3 is TGTGCCAGCAGCTTAGATGGGGGAGGTTCCTACGAGCAGTACTTC.

The chain couples TRBV10-1 to TRBJ2-2; D not certain. The CDR3 spans 14 residues. The germline V and J ends were trimmed by 4 bases and 4 bases, with 10 bases remaining between them. CDR1 and CDR2 from the germline V gene are WNHNN and SYGVQD (reference sequence). This CDR3 reads CASSGVRITGELFF. The CDR3 DNA reads as TGCGCCAGCAGTGGGGTCCGGATCACCGGGGAGCTGTTTTTT.